This TCR beta chain is drawn from a study of identical twins. Study-wide points: The conclusions drew on cross-sectional statistical analysis instead of tracking the same donors.

A note on this clonotype: Its target is unknown.

The length of the CDR3 is 13 residues. Trimming left V 0 bases short and J 10 bases short, with 11 bases between. Germline V gene data show CDR1 as SGDLS and CDR2 as YYNGEE. A universal primer site arose from template switching, and cDNA bore unique molecular identifiers. TCRdb re-called the 5' RACE reads through MiXCR, storing one row per CDR3 protein. The sample has around 470,000 distinct CDR3 sequences, approximately 15% seen once. In addition, the sample was reused for a study of yellow fever vaccine responses in identical twins.

This clonotype originated in a woman aged 18 to 35 in good health. The gene calls are TRBV9 and TRBJ1-5, with D maybe TRBD1 (5 bases). The sample comprised CD4+ T cells sorted from blood. CDR3 nucleotides: TGTGCCAGCAGCGTAGACGGAGGGGATCCCCAGCATTTT. Protein product: CASSVDGGDPQHF.